One sample yielded the 23 T cell receptor beta chains listed below, sequenced in a study of blood T cell repertoires in COVID-19. The data were produced by immunoSEQ multiplex PCR, yet TCRdb's version contains in-frame clones alone and is incomplete. The sample contains 270,000 or so clones, 81% of which appear only once. The specimen sequenced was peripheral blood. The receptor set was obtained from a woman aged 60-75 years with active or convalescent COVID-19.

The genes are TRBV11-2 and TRBJ2-7; the match to TRBD1 covers 11 bases. After removal of 7 bases from V and 5 bases from J, the junction contained 4 bases not matched to a gene. The germline gives CDR1 SGHAT, CDR2 FQNNGV. The length of the CDR3 is 13 residues. CDR3 residues: CASTGTGGNEQYF. The DNA for the CDR3 is TGTGCCAGCACCGGGACAGGGGGGAACGAGCAGTACTTC.

The chain joins TRBV12-3 or TRBV12-4 to TRBJ1-1, with D unclear. V lost 3 bases, J lost 5 bases, and 4 bases lay in between. The CDR3 is 11 amino acids. CDR3 residues: CASSFHTEAFF. Here the CDR3 DNA reads TGTGCCAGCAGTTTTCATACTGAAGCTTTCTTT.

In this sample, this clone turned up once. CDR3 loop: CASSQGPRGWGRGYTF. The DNA of the CDR3 is TGCGCCAGCAGCCAAGGCCCCCGCGGGTGGGGTCGGGGCTACACCTTC. This sequence joins TRBV4-1 and TRBJ1-2; D unresolved. The CDR3 sequence is 16 residues long. Germline-derived CDR1 and CDR2 are MGHRA and YSYEKL. Trimming stripped 1 base from V and 8 bases from J, with 20 bases between.

This chain links TRBV6-5 with TRBJ2-7; 15 bases fit TRBD2. Germline CDR1 MNHEY, CDR2 SVGAGI. This CDR3 comprises 16 residues. The ends lost 4 bases at V and 2 bases at J; junction bases unmatched: 3. The CDR3 protein is CASSSRTSGGAYEQYF. The CDR3 DNA reads TGTGCCAGCAGTTCGCGGACTAGCGGGGGGGCCTACGAGCAGTACTTC.

This chain uses TRBV28 with TRBJ1-1, with TRBD1 as a possible D gene (6 bases). The germline V gene encodes CDR1 MDHEN and CDR2 SYDVKM. CDR3 size: 15 residues. Trimming pared 2 bases from V and 0 bases from J, leaving 10 bases between. Here the CDR3 reads CASSLPGTMNTEAFF. The CDR3 nucleotides read TGTGCCAGCAGTTTACCCGGGACAATGAACACTGAAGCTTTCTTT.

The rearrangement links TRBV6-5 to TRBJ2-7; the match to TRBD1 covers 8 bases. Unmatched junction bases numbered 3, after V lost 0 bases and J lost 2 bases. The germline V gene encodes CDR1 MNHEY and CDR2 SVGAGI. There are 15 residues in the CDR3. CDR3 in amino acids: CASSYSWTGTYEQYF. CDR3 sequence (DNA): TGTGCCAGCAGTTACTCCTGGACAGGGACCTACGAGCAGTACTTC.

A single count supports this clone. Other nucleotide sequences in the sample specify the same CDR3. This chain connects TRBV19 to TRBJ1-5, with D possibly matching TRBD1 (6 bases). The germline V and J ends were trimmed by 3 bases and 2 bases, with 11 bases remaining between them. The CDR3 loop spans 15 amino acids. From germline, CDR1 is LNHDA and CDR2 SQIVND (reference sequence). The CDR3 reads CASSINRDGNQPQHF. The CDR3 DNA is TGTGCCAGTAGTATCAACAGGGACGGCAATCAGCCCCAGCATTTT.

CDR3 protein: CSASSDGAYEQYF. As DNA, the CDR3 is TGCAGTGCTAGTTCAGACGGAGCCTACGAGCAGTACTTC. The chain couples TRBV20-1 to TRBJ2-7; D not resolved. CDR3 length: 13 residues. Between the trimmed V and J ends, which lost 3 bases and 2 bases, there was a span of 11 bases. Germline CDR1 and CDR2: DFQATT and SNEGSKA (reference sequence).

The V call is TRBV12-2, the J call TRBJ2-7; whether TRBD1, the table's D call, matches the DNA was not checked. TRBV12-2 is deemed a pseudogene. This CDR3 has 20 amino acids. This chain's CDR3 is CASRLAISGGPVRTLYEQYF. CDR3 in DNA: TGTGCAAGTCGCTTAGCAATATCAGGGGGACCGGTGAGGACCCTTTACGAGCAGTACTTC.

J is TRBJ1-4 and V is TRBV19, with unresolved D. Germline V CDR1 and CDR2: LNHDA, SQIVND (reference sequence). CDR3 size: 16 residues. Trimming took 10 bases from V and 1 from J, leaving 19 bases between them. The CDR3 coding sequence is TGTGCCACCCGGACTGGGAGCGGTGTAACTAATGAAAAACTGTTTTTT. Amino acid sequence: CATRTGSGVTNEKLFF.

The chain has TRBV12-3 or TRBV12-4 and TRBJ1-2, with TRBD1 identical over 7 bases. This CDR3 contains 13 residues. Trimming at V came to 5 bases and at J to 5 bases, leaving 5 bases not matched to a gene. The CDR3 reads CASSIGQEYGYTF. CDR3 in DNA: TGTGCCAGCAGTATTGGACAGGAATATGGCTACACCTTC.

The rearrangement links TRBV10-3 to TRBJ2-1, with 9 bases lining up with TRBD2. This CDR3 has 16 residues. The ends lost 0 bases at V and 10 bases at J; junction bases unmatched: 10. Germline V gene sequence: CDR1 ENHRY, CDR2 SYGVKD. CDR3 coding DNA: TGTGCCATCAGTGAGTCGAGGGGGACTAGCATTAGGGAGCAGTTCTTC. Its protein product is CAISESRGTSIREQFF.

This clone showed up just once. This sequence joins TRBV4-2 and TRBJ2-7; D might be TRBD1 (6 bases). The length of the CDR3 is 15 residues. The V end lost 1 base, the J end lost 4 bases, and 14 bases lay between the germline ends. Germline CDR1 LGHNA, CDR2 YNFKEQ. The CDR3 sequence is CASSQVGDRTYEQYF. As DNA, the CDR3 is TGTGCCAGCAGCCAAGTGGGTGACAGGACATACGAGCAGTACTTC.

The chain employs TRBV5-4 and TRBJ1-1; 8 nucleotides agree with TRBD1. The V gene's germline CDR1 is SGHNT and CDR2 YYREEE (reference sequence). This CDR3 has 13 residues. Unmatched junction bases numbered 9, after V lost 5 bases and J lost 9 bases. In DNA, the CDR3 is TGTGCCAGCAGACCCGGACAGGGTTTGAAAGCTTTCTTT. Translated: CASRPGQGLKAFF.

J is TRBJ2-7 and V is TRBV5-4; 7 bases map to TRBD1. V was clipped by 0 bases and J by 3 bases; unmatched bases: 9. The CDR3 contains 16 residues. Germline lookup yields CDR1 SGHNT and CDR2 YYREEE (reference sequence). CDR3 loop: CASSLGKQGRGYEQYF. CDR3 DNA: TGTGCCAGCAGCTTGGGAAAACAGGGGAGAGGCTACGAGCAGTACTTC.

This chain joins TRBV10-3 and TRBJ2-7, with D possibly TRBD2 on 7 matching bases. This CDR3 region has 13 residues. V was clipped by 7 bases and J by 3 bases, with 13 bases between them. Looked up from germline, CDR1 is ENHRY and CDR2 is SYGVKD. DNA for the CDR3: TGTGCCATCAAGGGGGGGGCCAACTACGAGCAGTACTTC. Its translation: CAIKGGANYEQYF.

The genes are TRBV10-3 and TRBJ2-5, with TRBD2 matching over 10 bases. The V and J ends lost 2 bases and 2 bases, in that order; junction bases with no gene match: 5. The length of the CDR3 is 16 residues. Germline CDR1 reads ENHRY; CDR2 reads SYGVKD. DNA for the CDR3: TGTGCCATCAGTGAGACCCAGCGGGGGGGTCAAGAGACCCAGTACTTC. Encoded protein: CAISETQRGGQETQYF.

V gene TRBV25-1 combines with J gene TRBJ2-2, with 9 bases identical to TRBD1. The CDR3 sequence is 17 residues long. CDR1 MGHDK and CDR2 SYGVNS come from the germline V gene. J was trimmed by 3 bases and V by 3 bases; bases with no gene match: 8. CDR3 sequence (DNA): TGTGCCAGCAGTGATCGCAGGGACAGGGAGGACACCGGGGAGCTGTTTTTT. Translating gives CASSDRRDREDTGELFF.

The chain recombines TRBV29-1 with TRBJ1-5, with D tentatively TRBD1 (5 bases). The germline CDR1 and CDR2 sequences are SQVTM and ANQGSEA. The CDR3 is 16 amino acids. CDR3 bases: TGCAGGCACCGGAGGAGGGGAGGTCCGGGCAATCAGCCCCAGCATTTT. As protein: CRHRRRGGPGNQPQHF. Together with reference TRBV29-1 and TRBJ1-5, the CDR3 gives the full variable domain: SAVISQKPSRDICQRGTSLTIQCQVDSQVTMMFWYRQQPGQSLTLIATANQGSEATYESGFVIDKFPISRPNLTFSTLTVSNMSPEDSSIYLCRHRRRGGPGNQPQHFGDGTRLSIL.

This chain uses TRBV7-6 with TRBJ2-2, with D hard to call. The CDR3 is 16 amino acids. Germline V gene data show CDR1 as SGHVS and CDR2 as FNYEAQ. The V and J ends lost 1 base and 0 bases respectively, with 9 bases between them. The CDR3 loop reads CASSLVPRTNTGELFF. In nucleotides, the CDR3 is TGTGCCAGCAGCTTAGTTCCCCGTACGAACACCGGGGAGCTGTTTTTT.

This chain connects TRBV7-2 to TRBJ2-3, with 8 nucleotides matching TRBD2. The V and J ends lost 5 bases and 3 bases, in that order; junction bases with no gene match: 10. CDR3 length: 16 residues. Looked up from germline, CDR1 is SGHTA and CDR2 is FQGNSA. CDR3 DNA: TGTGCCAGCAGCCCTTTAGCGGGGCGAACAACAGATACGCAGTATTTT. Translating it yields CASSPLAGRTTDTQYF.

This clone was seen ten or more times. The chain recombines TRBV2 with TRBJ2-1; 14 positions agree with TRBD2. The CDR3 consists of 15 residues. The trim removed 6 bases at V and 6 bases at J, leaving 4 bases unmatched. Germline V lookup: CDR1 SNHLY, CDR2 FYNNEI. The CDR3 sequence is CASSGLAGGSNEQFF. The CDR3 nucleotides read TGTGCCAGCAGCGGACTAGCGGGGGGCAGCAATGAGCAGTTCTTC.

This rearrangement joins TRBV3-1 (or the pseudogene TRBV3-2) to TRBJ1-1; tentative D call: TRBD1 (6 bases). Trimming left V 6 bases short and J 8 bases short, with 16 bases between. In germline, CDR1 is LGHDT, CDR2 YNNKEL (reference sequence). The CDR3 has 13 amino acids. DNA of the CDR3: TGTGCCAGCAGGCCCGAGGGGGGGTCGGAAGCTTTCTTT. Its translation is CASRPEGGSEAFF.